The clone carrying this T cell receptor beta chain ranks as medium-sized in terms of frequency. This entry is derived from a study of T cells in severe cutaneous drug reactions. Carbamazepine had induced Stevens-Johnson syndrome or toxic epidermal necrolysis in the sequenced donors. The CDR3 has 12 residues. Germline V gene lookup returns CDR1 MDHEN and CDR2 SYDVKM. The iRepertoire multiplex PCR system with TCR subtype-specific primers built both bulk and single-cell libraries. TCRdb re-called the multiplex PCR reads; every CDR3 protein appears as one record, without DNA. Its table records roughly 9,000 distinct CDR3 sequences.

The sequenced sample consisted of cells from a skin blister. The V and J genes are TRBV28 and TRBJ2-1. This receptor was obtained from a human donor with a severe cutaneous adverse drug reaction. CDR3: CASSLSQDEQFF.